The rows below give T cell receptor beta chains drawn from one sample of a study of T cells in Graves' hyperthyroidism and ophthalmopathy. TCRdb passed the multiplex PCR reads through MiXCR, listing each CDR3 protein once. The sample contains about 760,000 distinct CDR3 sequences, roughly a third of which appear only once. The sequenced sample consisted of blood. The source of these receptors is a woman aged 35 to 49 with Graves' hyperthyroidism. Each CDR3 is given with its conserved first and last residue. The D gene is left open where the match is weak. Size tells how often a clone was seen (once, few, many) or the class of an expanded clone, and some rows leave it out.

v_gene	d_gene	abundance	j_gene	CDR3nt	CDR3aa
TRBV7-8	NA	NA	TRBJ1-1	TGTGCCAGCAGCTCACAGGTACAGTTGACTGAAGCTTTCTTT	CASSSQVQLTEAFF
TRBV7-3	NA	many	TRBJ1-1	TGTGCCAGCAGCTTAACTGCAGGGAACACTGAAGCTTTCTTT	CASSLTAGNTEAFF
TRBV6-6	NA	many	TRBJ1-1	TGTGCCAGCAGTTACGCCAGGGGAGGCACTGAAGCTTTCTTT	CASSYARGGTEAFF
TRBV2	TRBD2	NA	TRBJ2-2	TGTGCCAGCAGTCCTCAAACCCCCGGGACTAGAGCCACCGGGGAGCTGTTTTTT	CASSPQTPGTRATGELFF
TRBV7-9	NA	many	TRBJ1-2	TGTGCCAGTTTGGGCTCCAGTCTCACTCGTGGCTATGGCTACACCTTC	CASLGSSLTRGYGYTF
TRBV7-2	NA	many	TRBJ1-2	TGTGCCAGCAGCTTAGCTATGGGCAGGCCGTCGGATGGCTACACCTTC	CASSLAMGRPSDGYTF
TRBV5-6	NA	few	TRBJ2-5	TGTGCCAGCAGCTTGGCCGGGGAATCGGGGACCCAGTACTTC	CASSLAGESGTQYF
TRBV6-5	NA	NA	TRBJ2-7	TGTGCCAGCGTCGGGGGCTGGGGCTACGAGCAGTACTTC	CASVGGWGYEQYF
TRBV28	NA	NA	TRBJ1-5	TGTGCCAGCAGAGAAACCCCGAATATGGATCAGCCCCAGCATTTT	CASRETPNMDQPQHF
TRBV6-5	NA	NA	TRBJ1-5	TGTGCCAGCAGTGAGCAGATTGTCAATCAGCCCCAGCATTTT	CASSEQIVNQPQHF
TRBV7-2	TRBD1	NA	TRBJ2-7	TGTGCCAGCAGCTTATTGGCCGGGACAGGGATCTCCGAGCAGTACTTC	CASSLLAGTGISEQYF
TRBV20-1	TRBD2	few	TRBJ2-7	TGCAGTGTAGCGGGTTACATCGACGAGCAGTACTTC	CSVAGYIDEQYF
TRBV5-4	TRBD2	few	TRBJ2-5	TGTGCCAGCAGTAAGCGGGAGGGCCGGGAGACCCAGTACTTC	CASSKREGRETQYF
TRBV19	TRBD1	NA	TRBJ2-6	TGTGCCAGTAAAACCGGGACAGGGTTGAGTGGTGGCAACGTCCTGACTTTC	CASKTGTGLSGGNVLTF
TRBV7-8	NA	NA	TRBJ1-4	TGTGCCAGCAGCTTAGACGGGTACTCGGATGAAAAACTGTTTTTT	CASSLDGYSDEKLFF
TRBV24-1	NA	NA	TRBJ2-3	TGTGCCACCAGTGATCCCCGGGGGACACCCTTAGGGACAACGAGCACAGATACGCAGTATTTT	CATSDPRGTPLGTTSTDTQYF
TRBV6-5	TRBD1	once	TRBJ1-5	TGTGCCAGCAGTTCTACAGGGGGCGCGTGGAAGCCCCAGCATTTT	CASSSTGGAWKPQHF
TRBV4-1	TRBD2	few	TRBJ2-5	TGCGCCAGCAGCCACCCTCTAGCGGGAGTATCGAGTTCGCAGGAGACCCAGTACTTC	CASSHPLAGVSSSQETQYF
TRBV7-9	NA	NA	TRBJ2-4	TGTGCCAGCAGTTTACAAGACGGGGCTAACATTCAGTACTTC	CASSLQDGANIQYF